This passage covers 26 T cell receptor beta chains from one sample sequenced in a study of vaccination and CD4 T cells after COVID-19. The treatment is: 10-day PBMC culture with coronavirus spike peptide pools or control peptides (ViraFEST assay). These TCRs' antigens remain unknown. Sequencing of cultured CD4+ T cell DNA used the Oncomine TCR Beta short-read assay. In TCRdb, the PCR reads were re-called with MiXCR into one record per CDR3 protein. The repertoire has around 10,000 distinct CDR3 sequences, about 38% of them found once; the top ten carry over 25%. Sequencing was performed on CD4+ T cells from blood, cultured in vitro. All receptors come from a human donor who had recovered from COVID-19.

V usage is TRBV6-1 and J usage is TRBJ1-4, with no clear D. V was trimmed by 3 bases and J by 1 base, leaving 3 bases between them. The CDR3 totals 13 residues. Germline V gives CDR1 MNHNS, CDR2 SASEGT. CDR3 protein: CASSDQTNEKLFF. The DNA of the CDR3 is TGTGCCAGCAGTGACCAAACTAATGAAAAACTGTTTTTT.

The CDR3 nucleotides read TGCAGTGCTGGCAACCCTCGGGGGGCCGGCACAGATACGCAGTATTTT. Its protein product is CSAGNPRGAGTDTQYF. V and J are TRBV20-1 and TRBJ2-3; a possible D gene is TRBD2 (7 bases). This CDR3 region has 16 residues. CDR1 is DFQATT, CDR2 SNEGSKA, per germline (reference sequence). Trimming pared 5 bases from V and 1 base from J, leaving 19 bases between.

V usage is TRBV6-2 or TRBV6-3 and J usage is TRBJ2-1; D might be TRBD1 (6 bases). This CDR3 is built from 12 residues. The ends were cut back, 6 bases at V and 10 bases at J, with 13 bases in the middle. The V gene's germline CDR1 is MNHEY and CDR2 SVGEGT. The CDR3 DNA reads TGTGCCAGCAGGAACAGGGTCCGGGAGCAGTTCTTC. This codes for CASRNRVREQFF.

The chain uses TRBV4-2 and TRBJ1-6; a possible D gene is TRBD1 (6 bases). The CDR3 consists of 16 residues. Germline V gives CDR1 LGHNA, CDR2 YNFKEQ. With 0 bases removed from V and 11 bases from J, the gap between germline ends came to 17 bases. CDR3 sequence (DNA): TGTGCCAGCAGCCAAGATCCCCAGGGGTTTGGGGCACCCCTCCACTTT. Encoded protein: CASSQDPQGFGAPLHF.

This clonotype was detected only a few times. The chain couples TRBV21-1 to TRBJ2-1; the table names TRBD2, a call not compared with the DNA. TRBV21-1 is listed as a pseudogene. This CDR3 region has 14 residues. CDR3 DNA sequence: TGTGCCAGCAGTCGAGCGGGAGAAGCCTATGAGCAGTTCTTC. It is translated as CASSRAGEAYEQFF.

The chain recombines TRBV6-1 with TRBJ1-2; D gene unclear. Looked up from germline, CDR1 is MNHNS and CDR2 is SASEGT. The CDR3 runs 12 residues. The ends were cut back, 3 bases at V and 8 bases at J, with 10 bases in the middle. CDR3 residues: CASSEAGMGYTF. In DNA form, the CDR3 reads TGTGCCAGCAGTGAGGCGGGAATGGGCTACACCTTC.

V gene TRBV27 combines with J gene TRBJ2-3, with 10 bases lining up with TRBD2. CDR3 length equals 13 residues. Germline trimming cut 6 bases from V and 7 bases from J; bases unmatched to any gene: 4. The germline V gene has CDR1 MNHEY and CDR2 SMNVEV (reference sequence). CDR3 sequence reads: CASRPSGGNTQYF. CDR3 DNA sequence: TGTGCCAGCAGGCCTAGCGGGGGTAATACGCAGTATTTT.

This chain connects TRBV5-6 to TRBJ1-1; D unclear. Germline V gene sequence: CDR1 SGHDT, CDR2 YYEEEE. This CDR3 is 14 amino acids long. The V gene lost 1 base and the J gene lost 5 bases, with 12 bases spanning the gap. The CDR3 nucleotides read TGTGCCAGCAGCTTGTTCGGGCCGTGGACTGAAGCTTTCTTT. Translation: CASSLFGPWTEAFF.

This clonotype was observed a few times. The chain carries TRBV28 and TRBJ2-5; TRBD1 or TRBD2 may be the D gene (5 bases each). V lost 8 bases and J lost 2, with 15 bases in between. This CDR3 is 14 amino acids long. Germline CDR1 and CDR2: MDHEN and SYDVKM. In DNA, the CDR3 is TGTGCCAGCCCGGGACGGCCTTCACAAGAGACCCAGTACTTC. Protein sequence: CASPGRPSQETQYF.

In its sample, this clonotype is medium-sized. This sequence joins TRBV9 and TRBJ2-1; D ambiguous. With 0 bases removed from V and 4 bases from J, the gap between germline ends came to 2 bases. The germline CDR1 and CDR2 sequences are SGDLS and YYNGEE. The CDR3 loop spans 12 amino acids. CDR3 loop: CASSVGYNEQFF. DNA for the CDR3: TGTGCCAGCAGCGTAGGGTACAATGAGCAGTTCTTC. The full variable domain, with the rest looked up from reference TRBV9 and TRBJ2-1, is DSGVTQTPKHLITATGQRVTLRCSPRSGDLSVYWYQQSLDQGLQFLIQYYNGEERAKGNILERFSAQQFPDLHSELNLSSLELGDSALYFCASSVGYNEQFFGPGTRLTVL.

This clonotype was seen a handful of times. This rearrangement joins TRBV2 to TRBJ2-5; perhaps D is TRBD1 or TRBD2 (5 bases each). V was clipped by 8 bases and J by 5 bases, with 15 bases between them. The germline gives CDR1 SNHLY, CDR2 FYNNEI. There are 13 residues in the CDR3. The CDR3 protein is CASLKGRGETQYF. CDR3 coding DNA: TGTGCCAGCCTCAAGGGGAGAGGGGAGACCCAGTACTTC.

This clonotype has only a few counts. The V and J genes are TRBV25-1 and TRBJ2-6; D unresolved. The CDR3 covers 15 residues. Per the germline V gene, CDR1 is MGHDK and CDR2 is SYGVNS. Trimming cost V 5 bases and J 0 bases, with 8 bases left between them. The CDR3 spells CASSRDPSGANVLTF. The CDR3 DNA follows: TGTGCCAGCAGTAGAGATCCCTCTGGGGCCAACGTCCTGACTTTC.

The chain links TRBV28 to TRBJ1-1; 7 nucleotides line up with TRBD1. Trimming cost V 4 bases and J 4 bases; bases outside gene matches: 9. The germline V gene encodes CDR1 MDHEN and CDR2 SYDVKM. CDR3 length: 15 amino acids. The CDR3 coding sequence is TGTGCCAGCAGTTCTCTACAGGGGAGAAGCACTGAAGCTTTCTTT. Translating gives CASSSLQGRSTEAFF. Looking up the rest from reference TRBV28 and TRBJ1-1 gives the full variable domain: DVKVTQSSRYLVKRTGEKVFLECVQDMDHENMFWYRQDPGLGLRLIYFSYDVKMKEKGDIPEGYSVSREKKERFSLILESASTNQTSMYLCASSSLQGRSTEAFFGQGTRLTVV.

This clonotype was observed a few times. Sequence at one end of the junction differs from germline and may be a read error. This chain links TRBV25-1 with TRBJ2-7; 8 bases are shared with TRBD2. The CDR3 is made up of 13 amino acids. Germline CDR1 is MGHDK and CDR2 is SYGVNS. The CDR3 region is CASSEFGPAGALF. The CDR3 DNA reads as TGTGCCAGCAGTGAATTCGGCCCAGCGGGGGCCTTGTTC.

Only one count was recorded for this clonotype. The V gene is TRBV7-8, the J gene TRBJ2-2; D not certain. V lost 5 bases to trimming and J lost 6 bases, with 13 bases between them. There are 14 residues in the CDR3. CDR1 and CDR2 from the germline V gene are SGHVS and FQNEAQ. As DNA, the CDR3 is TGTGCCAGCAGCCCCCACGGAAGGTCCGGGGAGCTGTTTTTT. Protein product: CASSPHGRSGELFF.

The CDR3 nucleotides read TGTGCCAGCAGACTTAGCGGGTCCACAGATACGCAGTATTTT. Residues: CASRLSGSTDTQYF. The rearrangement joins TRBV28 to TRBJ2-3; TRBD2 agrees at 7 bases. Trimming removed 6 bases from V and 2 bases from J; junction bases left unmatched: 5. The V gene's germline CDR1 is MDHEN and CDR2 SYDVKM. This CDR3 contains 14 residues.

This clonotype was seen more than once but under ten times. The rearrangement uses TRBV30 and TRBJ2-3, with 7 bases that match TRBD2. The CDR3 contains 14 residues. The germline V gene has CDR1 GTSNPN and CDR2 SVGIG (reference sequence). Trimming removed 4 bases from V and 6 bases from J; junction bases left unmatched: 10. As DNA, the CDR3 is TGTGCCTGGATTAGAGAAGCGGGAAGCGATACGCAGTATTTT. It translates to CAWIREAGSDTQYF.

The rearrangement links TRBV11-3 to TRBJ2-1, with D perhaps matching TRBD2 (5 bases). This CDR3 is built from 16 residues. Germline loops: CDR1 SGHNT, CDR2 YENEEA. V lost 5 bases and J lost 4, with 18 bases in between. The chain's CDR3 is CASSLIGLGMYNEQFF. The CDR3 coding sequence is TGTGCCAGCAGCCTAATCGGACTTGGGATGTACAATGAGCAGTTCTTC.

The table lists this clonotype with a few counts. The rearrangement uses TRBV12-3 or TRBV12-4 and TRBJ1-5; D not certain. The CDR3 is made up of 17 amino acids. Trimming took off 5 bases at V and 1 base at J, with 18 bases between the two ends. The CDR3 loop is CASSVEHRYSSNQPQHF. CDR3 DNA: TGTGCCAGCAGTGTCGAGCATAGGTATTCGAGCAATCAGCCCCAGCATTTT.

The rearrangement joins TRBV7-2 to TRBJ2-1; TRBD1 might be the D (5 bases). Germline V gives CDR1 SGHTA, CDR2 FQGNSA. Trimming stripped 2 bases from V and 1 base from J, with 6 bases between. This CDR3 comprises 14 residues. In nucleotides, the CDR3 is TGTGCCAGCAGCTTACAGGGTTCCTACAATGAGCAGTTCTTC. This translates into CASSLQGSYNEQFF.

This clonotype was picked up a small number of times. The chain recombines TRBV19 with TRBJ2-5; 11 positions agree with TRBD1. The CDR3 length is 16 residues. Looked up from germline, CDR1 is LNHDA and CDR2 is SQIVND (reference sequence). V shed 5 bases, J shed 0 bases, and the junction held 5 bases outside the gene matches. CDR3 in amino acids: CASSPRDRGYQETQYF. CDR3 bases: TGTGCCAGTAGTCCGCGGGACAGGGGGTACCAAGAGACCCAGTACTTC. Looking up the rest from reference TRBV19 and TRBJ2-5 gives the full variable domain: DGGITQSPKYLFRKEGQNVTLSCEQNLNHDAMYWYRQDPGQGLRLIYYSQIVNDFQKGDIAEGYSVSREKKESFPLTVTSAQKNPTAFYLCASSPRDRGYQETQYFGPGTRLLVL.

V and J are TRBV12-2 and TRBJ1-5; the table's TRBD1 call for D was not verified on the DNA. TRBV12-2 is tagged as a pseudogene. CDR3 length: 19 amino acids. The CDR3 sequence: CASRLDPGTANHSNQPQHF. The CDR3 DNA follows: TGTGCAAGTCGCTTAGACCCCGGGACAGCTAACCATAGCAATCAGCCCCAGCATTTT.

The chain joins TRBV4-3 to TRBJ1-2; possible D gene TRBD1, 6 bases. Trimming pared 4 bases from V and 0 bases from J, leaving 18 bases between. The CDR3 is 17 amino acids. CDR1 LGHNA and CDR2 YSLEER come from the germline V gene. CDR3 residues: CASSRRIRDISNYGYTF. The CDR3, as DNA: TGCGCCAGCAGCCGCCGGATCCGGGACATCTCTAACTATGGCTACACCTTC.

The rearrangement links TRBV20-1 to TRBJ1-6, with TRBD1 matching 8 bases. CDR1 and CDR2 from the germline V gene are DFQATT and SNEGSKA (reference sequence). V gave up 8 bases and J gave up 7 bases; unmatched junction bases: 13. This CDR3 comprises 15 residues. CDR3 sequence reads: CSLPASGQGNSPLHF. CDR3 in DNA: TGCAGTCTACCCGCATCCGGACAGGGAAATTCACCCCTCCACTTT.

CDR3 in DNA: TGTGCCAGCAGTGTAGCGGGGGCAGGTGAAAAACTGTTTTTT. Its translation is CASSVAGAGEKLFF. The chain employs TRBV7-9 and TRBJ1-4, with D possibly matching TRBD1 (6 bases). V lost 6 bases and J lost 7, with 15 bases in between. The germline V gene has CDR1 SEHNR and CDR2 FQNEAQ (reference sequence). The CDR3 spans 14 residues.

The chain uses TRBV27 and TRBJ2-2; 12 nucleotides align to TRBD1. The length of the CDR3 is 15 residues. Germline V CDR1 and CDR2: MNHEY, SMNVEV (reference sequence). Trimming removed 6 bases from V and 4 bases from J; junction bases left unmatched: 3. CDR3 residues: CASRLGQGATGELFF. CDR3 nucleotides: TGTGCCAGCAGGTTGGGACAGGGGGCCACCGGGGAGCTGTTTTTT.